The 32 T cell receptor beta chains below all came from one sample that was sequenced in a study of cytomegalovirus exposure and HLA in healthy donors. This PCR relied on a set of 60 Vbeta primers and 13 Jbeta primers. Produced via immunoSEQ multiplex PCR; TCRdb's table is partial and in-frame only. The sample shows 90,000 to 140,000 clones, around 75% of them seen only once. Material: PBMCs. The receptor set was obtained from a man aged 25 to 45 in good health and CMV-seronegative.

This chain connects TRBV7-9 to TRBJ1-2; no firm D call. This CDR3 region has 13 residues. V was clipped by 5 bases and J by 5 bases, with 12 bases between them. The V gene's germline CDR1 is SEHNR and CDR2 FQNEAQ (reference sequence). Written as DNA, the CDR3 is TGTGCCAGCAGCCCCGAGGGCCCATATGGCTACACCTTC. It encodes CASSPEGPYGYTF.

The chain employs TRBV28 and TRBJ2-7; 7 positions agree with TRBD2. CDR1 and CDR2 from the germline V gene are MDHEN and SYDVKM. The trim removed 6 bases at V and 4 bases at J, leaving 15 bases unmatched. This CDR3 is built from 16 residues. CDR3 protein: CASRAALGGNSYEQYF. In DNA, the CDR3 is TGTGCCAGCAGAGCGGCACTGGGGGGGAATTCGTACGAGCAGTACTTC.

This chain joins TRBV9 and TRBJ2-1; D remains unclear. The germline V and J ends were trimmed by 0 bases and 6 bases, with 10 bases remaining between them. Germline V gene lookup returns CDR1 SGDLS and CDR2 YYNGEE. This CDR3 spans 14 amino acids. Written as DNA, the CDR3 is TGTGCCAGCAGCGTAGGGCTAGTGGGCAATGAGCAGTTCTTC. Its protein is CASSVGLVGNEQFF.

This chain uses TRBV4-1 with TRBJ2-1, with 9 bases identical to TRBD1. V shed 0 bases and J 15 bases; nucleotides not matched to a gene: 12. Germline loops: CDR1 MGHRA, CDR2 YSYEKL. This CDR3 is built from 15 residues. The CDR3 DNA sequence: TGCGCCAGCAGCCAAGATCGTGGGACAGGGAATAGGCGGTTCTTC. Its protein is CASSQDRGTGNRRFF.

At least ten counts were recorded for this clone. The V call is TRBV4-3, the J call TRBJ2-3; 10 bases match TRBD2. V lost 0 bases to trimming and J lost 2 bases; unmatched junction nucleotides: 8. The germline V gene has CDR1 LGHNA and CDR2 YSLEER. This CDR3 has 18 amino acids. CDR3 region: CASSQEGVAGGPTDTQYF. The CDR3, as DNA: TGCGCCAGCAGCCAAGAGGGGGTAGCGGGGGGCCCCACAGATACGCAGTATTTT.

The V gene is TRBV7-8, the J gene TRBJ1-1, with D uncertain. CDR3 length: 13 amino acids. V was trimmed by 2 bases and J by 2 bases, leaving 6 bases between them. Germline values: CDR1 SGHVS, CDR2 FQNEAQ. DNA of the CDR3: TGTGCCAGCAGCTTAACCGGTAACACTGAAGCTTTCTTT. Amino acid sequence: CASSLTGNTEAFF.

The chain uses TRBV5-4 and TRBJ1-2, with a possible D match to TRBD1 (5 bases). CDR3 size: 14 residues. CDR1 is SGHNT, CDR2 YYREEE, per germline (reference sequence). V lost 0 bases and J 4 bases, leaving 10 bases between the germline ends. CDR3: CASSLVGAVYGYTF. The CDR3 bases are TGTGCCAGCAGCTTGGTAGGGGCCGTCTATGGCTACACCTTC.

The gene calls are TRBV7-9 and TRBJ2-6; no definite D call. Trimming cost V 5 bases and J 0 bases, with 5 bases left between them. CDR1 SEHNR and CDR2 FQNEAQ come from the germline V gene (reference sequence). The CDR3 consists of 14 residues. CDR3 in DNA: TGTGCCAGCAGCAGGAGCTCTGGGGCCAACGTCCTGACTTTC. Amino acid sequence: CASSRSSGANVLTF.

The rearrangement links TRBV6-1 to TRBJ2-1; 7 positions agree with TRBD1. The length of the CDR3 is 15 residues. Germline loops: CDR1 MNHNS, CDR2 SASEGT. The V and J ends lost 2 bases and 8 bases, in that order; junction bases with no gene match: 9. This chain's CDR3 is CASSEWTGAEYEQFF. The CDR3 DNA sequence: TGTGCCAGCAGTGAATGGACAGGAGCTGAATATGAGCAGTTCTTC.

V gene TRBV7-9 combines with J gene TRBJ2-1; D is unclear. Germline loops: CDR1 SEHNR, CDR2 FQNEAQ (reference sequence). The V gene lost 3 bases and the J gene lost 12 bases, with 9 bases spanning the gap. The CDR3 runs 11 residues. The CDR3 DNA reads TGTGCCAGCAGCTTTACGGAGTCGCAGTTCTTC. Protein sequence: CASSFTESQFF.

J is TRBJ2-1 and V is TRBV7-9; 12 positions match TRBD1. The germline gives CDR1 SEHNR, CDR2 FQNEAQ (reference sequence). The CDR3 totals 15 residues. V trimming: 5 bases; J trimming: 9 bases; junction bases outside the gene matches: 8. CDR3 sequence reads: CASSRGGQGAGEQFF. The CDR3 DNA follows: TGTGCCAGCAGCCGGGGGGGACAGGGGGCAGGTGAGCAGTTCTTC.

This clone was detected only a few times. V usage is TRBV6-5 and J usage is TRBJ1-3; no definite D call. This CDR3 spans 12 amino acids. Per the germline V gene, CDR1 is MNHEY and CDR2 is SVGAGI. V was pared by 7 bases and J by 3 bases, with 7 bases between. CDR3 in amino acids: CASTESGNTIYF. CDR3 DNA sequence: TGTGCCAGCACCGAGAGTGGAAACACCATATATTTT.

This clone was seen once. The chain employs TRBV29-1 and TRBJ2-1, with TRBD2 matching 8 bases. CDR3 length: 15 residues. Germline CDR1 reads SQVTM; CDR2 reads ANQGSEA. The V gene end was trimmed by 3 bases and the J gene end by 6 bases; junction bases not matched to a gene: 10. In nucleotides, the CDR3 is TGCAGCGTTGATCGTCAGCGGGGGACGGGCAATGAGCAGTTCTTC. It translates to CSVDRQRGTGNEQFF.

V gene TRBV7-9 combines with J gene TRBJ2-7; 8 nucleotides align to TRBD1. The V gene's germline CDR1 is SEHNR and CDR2 FQNEAQ (reference sequence). V dropped 5 bases and J dropped 5; count of bases not matched to a gene: 11. The CDR3 runs 15 residues. The CDR3: CASSADRVKVHEQYF. The DNA for the CDR3 is TGTGCCAGCAGCGCGGACAGGGTAAAGGTTCACGAGCAGTACTTC. Full variable domain (remainder filled in from reference TRBV7-9 and TRBJ2-7): DTGVSQNPRHKITKRGQNVTFRCDPISEHNRLYWYRQTLGQGPEFLTYFQNEAQLEKSRLLSDRFSAERPKGSFSTLEIQRTEQGDSAMYLCASSADRVKVHEQYFGPGTRLTVT.

This clone came up a few times. V usage is TRBV6-6 and J usage is TRBJ2-7; D is uncertain. Germline V gene data show CDR1 as MNHNY and CDR2 as SVGAGI (reference sequence). V gave up 3 bases and J gave up 0 bases, with 12 bases separating them. This CDR3 region has 15 residues. The DNA of the CDR3 is TGTGCCAGCAGTTATGAGTTCTTAAGCTCCTACGAGCAGTACTTC. Amino acid sequence: CASSYEFLSSYEQYF.

The rearrangement links TRBV27 to TRBJ1-5, with no clear D. The CDR3 runs 14 residues. The germline V and J ends were trimmed by 7 bases and 0 bases, with 10 bases remaining between them. Germline V CDR1 and CDR2: MNHEY, SMNVEV (reference sequence). The CDR3 loop is CASKAGYSNQPQHF. CDR3 nucleotide sequence: TGTGCCAGCAAGGCAGGCTATAGCAATCAGCCCCAGCATTTT.

The CDR3 loop reads CASSLVVRARETQYF. For the CDR3, the DNA is TGTGCCAGCAGCTTAGTAGTCAGGGCACGGGAGACCCAGTACTTC. The chain joins TRBV7-8 to TRBJ2-5; possibly TRBD1 for D (5 bases). This CDR3 is 15 amino acids long. The V end was cut by 1 base, the J end by 5 bases, with 14 bases between. In germline, CDR1 is SGHVS, CDR2 FQNEAQ.

The rearrangement links TRBV4-1 to TRBJ2-6; 9 bases align to TRBD1. Germline CDR1 reads MGHRA; CDR2 reads YSYEKL. CDR3 length equals 17 residues. V dropped 4 bases and J dropped 2; count of bases not matched to a gene: 6. The CDR3, as DNA: TGCGCCAGCAGCCGCCTTACAGGGGGCGCTGGGGCCAACGTCCTGACTTTC. As protein: CASSRLTGGAGANVLTF.

The rearrangement links TRBV7-6 to TRBJ2-7; the match to TRBD2 covers 7 bases. Germline V gene lookup returns CDR1 SGHVS and CDR2 FNYEAQ. V trimming: 1 base; J trimming: 1 base; junction bases outside the gene matches: 10. The CDR3 is 17 amino acids. This CDR3 reads CASSLERVGEGSYEQYF. CDR3 coding DNA: TGTGCCAGCAGCTTAGAACGTGTCGGGGAGGGATCCTACGAGCAGTACTTC. The variable domain in full, completed from reference TRBV7-6 and TRBJ2-7, reads GAGVSQSPRYKVTKRGQDVALRCDPISGHVSLYWYRQALGQGPEFLTYFNYEAQQDKSGLPNDRFSAERPEGSISTLTIQRTEQRDSAMYRCASSLERVGEGSYEQYFGPGTRLTVT.

This chain connects TRBV5-1 to TRBJ2-3, with D hard to call. The CDR3 is 15 amino acids. Germline V gene data show CDR1 as SGHRS and CDR2 as YFSETQ. Trimming left V 0 bases short and J 2 bases short, with 10 bases between. CDR3 sequence (DNA): TGCGCCAGCAGCTTGGGTAGCAGAGTCACAGATACGCAGTATTTT. This codes for CASSLGSRVTDTQYF.

The J gene is TRBJ1-5, the V gene TRBV5-1; TRBD1 might be the D (6 bases). V was cut by 0 bases and J by 3 bases, with 13 bases left in between. Germline V gene data show CDR1 as SGHRS and CDR2 as YFSETQ. The CDR3 runs 16 residues. The DNA of the CDR3 is TGCGCCAGCAGCTTGGAGGGGGTTGGTATCAATCAGCCCCAGCATTTT. Amino acids: CASSLEGVGINQPQHF. The full variable domain, in which reference TRBV5-1 and TRBJ1-5 provide the parts outside the CDR3, is KAGVTQTPRYLIKTRGQQVTLSCSPISGHRSVSWYQQTPGQGLQFLFEYFSETQRNKGNFPGRFSGRQFSNSRSEMNVSTLELGDSALYLCASSLEGVGINQPQHFGDGTRLSIL.

Of note for this clone: A read error may produce the germline difference seen at one junction end. The chain links TRBV5-8 to TRBJ2-1; 8 positions agree with TRBD2. The germline V gene has CDR1 SGHTS and CDR2 YDEGEE. CDR3 size: 14 residues. CDR3 loop: CASSLSGTSTKQLF. CDR3 nucleotides: TGTGCCAGCAGCTTATCGGGGACTAGTACGAAGCAGCTCTTC.

The rearrangement links TRBV28 to TRBJ1-5, with D possibly matching TRBD1 (5 bases). V dropped 5 bases and J dropped 5 bases, with 10 bases sitting between them. CDR3 length: 13 amino acids. Germline lookup yields CDR1 MDHEN and CDR2 SYDVKM. The CDR3 region has the DNA TGTGCCAGCAGTCGGACACAGTATCAGCCCCAGCATTTT. The encoded protein is CASSRTQYQPQHF.

The chain carries TRBV5-4 and TRBJ2-5; TRBD1 matches at 9 bases. Germline loops: CDR1 SGHNT, CDR2 YYREEE (reference sequence). The junction had 0 bases not matched to a gene; V was cut back by 3 bases and J by 3 bases. This CDR3 is 13 amino acids long. The CDR3 bases are TGTGCCAGCAGCTGGGACAGGGAAGAGACCCAGTACTTC. This sequence encodes CASSWDREETQYF.

This clone has a handful of counts. J is TRBJ2-7 and V is TRBV28; TRBD1 agrees at 8 bases. Trimming cost V 4 bases and J 3 bases; bases outside gene matches: 5. Per the germline V gene, CDR1 is MDHEN and CDR2 is SYDVKM. The CDR3 totals 14 residues. DNA of the CDR3: TGTGCCAGCAGTTCGTTCGACAGGGGCTACGAGCAGTACTTC. Its translation: CASSSFDRGYEQYF.

The chain joins TRBV27 to TRBJ2-5; D may be TRBD1 (6 bases). The CDR3 extends over 13 amino acids. The germline CDR1 and CDR2 sequences are MNHEY and SMNVEV (reference sequence). V lost 6 bases and J lost 7, with 15 bases in between. The CDR3, as DNA: TGTGCCAGCAGCCAAGGGGGACGGGGGACCCAGTACTTC. Amino acid sequence: CASSQGGRGTQYF.

This chain joins TRBV27 and TRBJ1-6, with D perhaps matching TRBD1 (6 bases). Per germline, CDR1 MNHEY and CDR2 SMNVEV (reference sequence). CDR3 length: 14 residues. Trimming pared 1 base from V and 8 bases from J, leaving 9 bases between. The CDR3 loop reads CASSLWAGDSPLHF. The CDR3 region has the DNA TGTGCCAGCAGTTTATGGGCAGGGGATTCACCCCTCCACTTT.

This chain uses TRBV11-2 with TRBJ1-4, with D unclear. The CDR3 runs 13 residues. V lost 5 bases and J 7 bases, leaving 11 bases between the germline ends. Germline values: CDR1 SGHAT, CDR2 FQNNGV. CDR3: CASSQRSVEKLFF. The CDR3 region has the DNA TGTGCCAGCAGCCAGAGGAGTGTTGAAAAACTGTTTTTT.

Only one count was recorded for this clone. The chain joins TRBV25-1 to TRBJ2-5; possible D gene TRBD2, 7 bases. The CDR3 totals 16 residues. Germline CDR1 MGHDK, CDR2 SYGVNS. V shed 0 bases and J shed 5 bases, with 16 bases lying between them. The CDR3 region is CASSEYKGGMGETQYF. The CDR3 DNA reads TGTGCCAGCAGTGAATATAAGGGGGGGATGGGGGAGACCCAGTACTTC.

The chain couples TRBV2 to TRBJ2-5, with TRBD1 matching over 9 bases. The V gene's germline CDR1 is SNHLY and CDR2 FYNNEI. The CDR3 is 15 amino acids. Losses at the gene ends were 7 bases for V and 2 bases for J; bases not matched to a gene: 8. CDR3 sequence (DNA): TGTGCCAGCAACAAAAATGGACAGGGGCAAGAGACCCAGTACTTC. Its translation: CASNKNGQGQETQYF.

As concerns this clone: Compared with germline, one end of the junction differs, possibly owing to a read error. The CDR3 DNA sequence: TGTGCCGGCAGTGATAATCTAGCGGGGCCCTACGAGCAGTACTTC. Translating gives CAGSDNLAGPYEQYF. This rearrangement joins TRBV6-1 to TRBJ2-7; 9 nucleotides line up with TRBD2. Germline CDR1 reads MNHNS; CDR2 reads SASEGT. The CDR3 is 15 residues long.

This clone was seen only a few times. The J gene is TRBJ1-1, the V gene TRBV6-5, with a weak D call TRBD1 (6 bases). Germline V gene lookup returns CDR1 MNHEY and CDR2 SVGAGI. The length of the CDR3 is 14 residues. V lost 5 bases and J lost 1, with 11 bases in between. CDR3 sequence reads: CASSKDSPNTEAFF. DNA for the CDR3: TGTGCCAGCAGTAAGGACAGCCCGAACACTGAAGCTTTCTTT.